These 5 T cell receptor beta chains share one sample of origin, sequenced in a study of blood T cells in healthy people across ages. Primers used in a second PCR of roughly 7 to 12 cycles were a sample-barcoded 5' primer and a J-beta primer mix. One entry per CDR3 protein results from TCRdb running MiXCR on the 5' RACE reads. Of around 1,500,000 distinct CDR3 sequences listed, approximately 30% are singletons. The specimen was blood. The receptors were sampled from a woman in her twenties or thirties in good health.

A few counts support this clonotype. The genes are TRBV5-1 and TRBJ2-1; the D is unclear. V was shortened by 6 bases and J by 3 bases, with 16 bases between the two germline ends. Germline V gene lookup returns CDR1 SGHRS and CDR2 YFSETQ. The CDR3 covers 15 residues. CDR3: CASTFKPNNYNEQFF. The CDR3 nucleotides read TGCGCCAGCACGTTCAAGCCGAACAACTACAATGAGCAGTTCTTC. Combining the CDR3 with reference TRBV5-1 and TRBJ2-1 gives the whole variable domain KAGVTQTPRYLIKTRGQQVTLSCSPISGHRSVSWYQQTPGQGLQFLFEYFSETQRNKGNFPGRFSGRQFSNSRSEMNVSTLELGDSALYLCASTFKPNNYNEQFFGPGTRLTVL.

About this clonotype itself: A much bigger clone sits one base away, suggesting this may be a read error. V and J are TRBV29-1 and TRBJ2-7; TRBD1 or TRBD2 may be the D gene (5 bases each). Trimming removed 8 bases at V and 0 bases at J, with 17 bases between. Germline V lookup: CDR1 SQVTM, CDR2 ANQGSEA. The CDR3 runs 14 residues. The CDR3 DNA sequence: TGCAGCCCATTGGGACCGTCTACCTCCTACGAGCAGTACTTC. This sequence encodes CSPLGPSTSYEQYF.

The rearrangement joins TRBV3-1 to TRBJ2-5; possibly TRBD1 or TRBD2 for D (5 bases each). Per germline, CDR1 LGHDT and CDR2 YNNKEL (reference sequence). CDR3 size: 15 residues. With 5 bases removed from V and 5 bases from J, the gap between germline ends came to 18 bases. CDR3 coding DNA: TGTGCCAGCAGCGAAGGGCCGGGGCTAAAGGAGACCCAGTACTTC. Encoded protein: CASSEGPGLKETQYF.

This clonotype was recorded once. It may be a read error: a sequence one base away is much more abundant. For the CDR3, the DNA is TGTGCCAGCAGCTCCGGGACCCGAAGCTCCTACAATGAGCAGTACTTC. Encoded protein: CASSSGTRSSYNEQYF. The chain carries TRBV7-7 and TRBJ2-1, with D perhaps assigned TRBD1 or TRBD2 (5 bases each). The assigned J gene may be wrong: the sequence end matches TRBJ2-7 better. In germline, CDR1 is SSHAT, CDR2 FNYEAQ (reference sequence). The CDR3 is 16 amino acids.

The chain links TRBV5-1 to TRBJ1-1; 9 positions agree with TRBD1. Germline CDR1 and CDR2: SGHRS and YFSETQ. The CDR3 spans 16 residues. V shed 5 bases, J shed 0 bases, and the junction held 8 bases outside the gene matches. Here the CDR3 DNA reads TGCGCCAGCAGTTCCGGGACAGGGAGAATGAACACTGAAGCTTTCTTT. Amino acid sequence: CASSSGTGRMNTEAFF.